The 24 T cell receptor beta chains listed next were all sequenced from one sample in a study of T cell responses to AZD1222 COVID-19 vaccine. Here immunoSEQ multiplex PCR was the method, and the copy in TCRdb shows in-frame clones only, minus some. The profile shows 100,000 to 150,000 clones, around 90% of them singletons. This material consisted of peripheral blood, taken on day 0 of AZD1222 vaccination. The receptor set was obtained from an adult in good health.

The chain joins TRBV19 to TRBJ1-1; D is perhaps TRBD1 (5 bases). With 6 bases removed from V and 2 bases from J, the gap between germline ends came to 16 bases. The germline V gene has CDR1 LNHDA and CDR2 SQIVND (reference sequence). The CDR3 extends over 15 amino acids. This chain's CDR3 is CASSIGGATNTEAFF. DNA for the CDR3: TGTGCCAGTAGCATCGGCGGGGCAACAAACACTGAAGCTTTCTTT.

The genes are TRBV7-9 and TRBJ1-2, with a possible D match to TRBD1 (5 bases). Germline V gives CDR1 SEHNR, CDR2 FQNEAQ (reference sequence). The CDR3 has 15 residues. Trimming removed 5 bases at V and 4 bases at J, with 17 bases between. The CDR3 nucleotides are TGTGCCAGCAGCCTCCGCGGGGGTGCGAGCTATGGCTACACCTTC. Amino acids: CASSLRGGASYGYTF.

The rearrangement links TRBV3-1 (or the pseudogene TRBV3-2) to TRBJ2-1; the D is unclear. Deletions cut 4 bases from V and 14 bases from J, with 15 bases between. This CDR3 has 12 residues. Germline V gene data show CDR1 as LGHDT and CDR2 as YNNKEL (reference sequence). This CDR3 is CASSPLTGVEFF. CDR3 in DNA: TGTGCCAGCAGCCCTCTTACTGGGGTGGAGTTCTTC.

V and J are TRBV27 and TRBJ2-3; no clear D. Deletions cut 3 bases from V and 0 bases from J, with 10 bases between. Looked up from germline, CDR1 is MNHEY and CDR2 is SMNVEV (reference sequence). This CDR3 is 15 amino acids long. CDR3 region: CASSLGPYSTDTQYF. Written as DNA, the CDR3 is TGTGCCAGCAGTTTGGGTCCTTATAGCACAGATACGCAGTATTTT.

The chain carries TRBV5-1 and TRBJ2-7; D not certain. Germline CDR1 SGHRS, CDR2 YFSETQ. This CDR3 has 13 residues. V was clipped by 0 bases and J by 7 bases, with 11 bases between them. CDR3 region: CASSLEAKSEQYF. CDR3 nucleotides: TGCGCCAGCAGCTTGGAGGCGAAGTCGGAGCAGTACTTC.

The chain has TRBV7-8 and TRBJ2-7, with no clear D. In germline, CDR1 is SGHVS, CDR2 FQNEAQ. CDR3 size: 14 residues. The V gene lost 1 base and the J gene lost 2 bases, with 9 bases spanning the gap. The CDR3 DNA reads TGTGCCAGCAGCTTAGGTCCCGTAGCCTACGAGCAGTACTTC. Translated, it gives CASSLGPVAYEQYF.

This clone has a handful of counts. The chain uses TRBV4-1 and TRBJ1-1; D unresolved. Per the germline V gene, CDR1 is MGHRA and CDR2 is YSYEKL. Trimming shortened V by 1 base and J by 5 bases, and 8 bases separated the two germline ends. The CDR3 has 13 residues. The CDR3 is CASSQGSGTEAFF. The CDR3 nucleotides are TGCGCCAGCAGCCAAGGGTCGGGGACTGAAGCTTTCTTT.

In this sample, this clone turned up once. In nucleotides, the CDR3 is TGTGCCAGCTCGCCAAACAGGGAGACGACTAATGAAAAACTGTTTTTT. Translated, it gives CASSPNRETTNEKLFF. The genes are TRBV18 and TRBJ1-4; TRBD1 might be the D (6 bases). Trimming shortened V by 6 bases and J by 2 bases, and 16 bases separated the two germline ends. Germline V gene data show CDR1 as KGHSH and CDR2 as LQKENI. This CDR3 has 16 residues.

The genes are TRBV6-5 and TRBJ2-7; 7 bases map to TRBD2. Trimming cost V 8 bases and J 7 bases; bases outside gene matches: 5. CDR1 is MNHEY and CDR2 is SVGAGI in the germline V gene. The CDR3 totals 11 residues. CDR3 sequence reads: CASSGLGEQYF. The CDR3 bases are TGTGCCAGCTCAGGACTAGGAGAGCAGTACTTC.

This chain joins TRBV19 and TRBJ2-3; D unresolved. This CDR3 has 15 amino acids. The germline CDR1 and CDR2 sequences are LNHDA and SQIVND (reference sequence). Trimming cost V 7 bases and J 1 base, with 15 bases left between them. The CDR3 sequence is CASTAYPEGTDTQYF. Here the CDR3 DNA reads TGTGCCAGTACCGCTTACCCCGAGGGCACAGATACGCAGTATTTT.

The chain employs TRBV25-1 and TRBJ2-2; unclear D gene. The CDR3 sequence is 14 residues long. Trimming shortened V by 5 bases and J by 0 bases, and 7 bases separated the two germline ends. Germline V gene data show CDR1 as MGHDK and CDR2 as SYGVNS. CDR3 amino acids: CASSFLTNTGELFF. The CDR3 nucleotides are TGTGCCAGCAGTTTTCTTACGAACACCGGGGAGCTGTTTTTT.

This rearrangement joins TRBV5-4 to TRBJ1-3; unclear D gene. V lost 0 bases and J lost 2, with 6 bases in between. Germline V CDR1 and CDR2: SGHNT, YYREEE (reference sequence). This CDR3 has 14 amino acids. The DNA of the CDR3 is TGTGCCAGCAGCTTGGTGGGGACTGGAAACACCATATATTTT. Its protein product is CASSLVGTGNTIYF. The whole variable domain, filled in from reference TRBV5-4 and TRBJ1-3, reads ETGVTQSPTHLIKTRGQQVTLRCSSQSGHNTVSWYQQALGQGPQFIFQYYREEENGRGNFPPRFSGLQFPNYSSELNVNALELDDSALYLCASSLVGTGNTIYFGEGSWLTVV.

The J gene is TRBJ1-2, the V gene TRBV14; D remains unclear. The CDR3 has 12 residues. Germline values: CDR1 SGHDN, CDR2 FVKESK. V lost 4 bases to trimming and J lost 7 bases, with 10 bases between them. This CDR3 reads CASSLLRGGYTF. The CDR3 DNA sequence: TGTGCCAGCAGCCTCCTCCGTGGTGGCTACACCTTC.

The rearrangement joins TRBV5-6 to TRBJ1-1, with D unclear. V was cut by 4 bases and J by 4 bases, with 17 bases left in between. Germline V gives CDR1 SGHDT, CDR2 YYEEEE. The CDR3 sequence is 15 residues long. The CDR3 DNA is TGTGCCAGCAGCGCCCCGGCGGGAGGAAGCACTGAAGCTTTCTTT. Translation: CASSAPAGGSTEAFF.

In DNA, the CDR3 is TGTGCCAGCAGCCTCCGACAGACTAGCAATCAGCCCCAGCATTTT. This gives the protein CASSLRQTSNQPQHF. This chain uses TRBV7-9 with TRBJ1-5; weak D call: TRBD1 (5 bases). The CDR3 has 15 residues. Germline V CDR1 and CDR2: SEHNR, FQNEAQ (reference sequence). V lost 5 bases and J lost 0, with 11 bases in between.

CDR3 nucleotides: TGTGCCAGCAGCTCCCCCAGGGCCTACTACGAGCAGTACTTC. This sequence encodes CASSSPRAYYEQYF. The chain couples TRBV7-2 to TRBJ2-7; a weak D match, TRBD1 (5 bases). V was trimmed by 4 bases and J by 3 bases, leaving 13 bases between them. This CDR3 comprises 14 residues. CDR1 is SGHTA, CDR2 FQGNSA, per germline.

This clone was seen a few times. The chain couples TRBV6-2 or TRBV6-3 to TRBJ1-2; D gene ambiguous. In germline, CDR1 is MNHEY, CDR2 SVGEGT. V shed 2 bases and J shed 7 bases, with 8 bases lying between them. This CDR3 is built from 12 residues. The DNA for the CDR3 is TGTGCCAGCAGTTACACTGTCGGTGGCTACACCTTC. Residues: CASSYTVGGYTF.

V gene TRBV4-1 combines with J gene TRBJ1-1; a weak D match, TRBD1 (6 bases). Trimming stripped 3 bases from V and 2 bases from J, with 10 bases between. This CDR3 spans 14 amino acids. Per the germline V gene, CDR1 is MGHRA and CDR2 is YSYEKL. The CDR3 coding sequence is TGCGCCAGCAGCCACCCGGGACAAAACACTGAAGCTTTCTTT. This encodes CASSHPGQNTEAFF.

V usage is TRBV24-1 and J usage is TRBJ2-2; 7 positions match TRBD1. The J segment lost 0 bases and the V segment lost 3 bases, leaving 3 bases of the junction unmatched. CDR3 length equals 16 residues. Germline CDR1 is KGHDR and CDR2 is SFDVKD. The CDR3 bases are TGTGCCACCAGTGATCGGGACAGACCGAACACCGGGGAGCTGTTTTTT. It codes for CATSDRDRPNTGELFF.

This clone was seen more than once but under ten times. J is TRBJ2-3 and V is TRBV2; D not certain. Trimming took 8 bases from V and 1 from J, leaving 13 bases between them. CDR3 length: 14 amino acids. CDR1 and CDR2 (germline): SNHLY, FYNNEI. As DNA, the CDR3 is TGTGCCAGCTCCCCAGTTGCAGGCACAGATACGCAGTATTTT. Amino acid sequence: CASSPVAGTDTQYF.

J is TRBJ2-7 and V is TRBV5-5; D may be TRBD1 (5 bases). V was shortened by 2 bases and J by 4 bases, with 7 bases between the two germline ends. The CDR3 is made up of 12 amino acids. CDR1 SGHKS and CDR2 YYEKEE come from the germline V gene (reference sequence). This CDR3 reads CASSFQGYEQYF. The CDR3, as DNA: TGTGCCAGCAGCTTTCAGGGTTACGAGCAGTACTTC.

The V call is TRBV7-6, the J call TRBJ2-7, with 7 bases identical to TRBD1. The CDR3 loop spans 13 amino acids. The trim removed 4 bases at V and 5 bases at J, leaving 5 bases unmatched. Looked up from germline, CDR1 is SGHVS and CDR2 is FNYEAQ. In DNA, the CDR3 is TGTGCCAGCAGCTCCTACAGGGGCAACGAGCAGTACTTC. Encoded protein: CASSSYRGNEQYF.

In its sample, this clone was seen once. V and J are TRBV7-2 and TRBJ1-2; no clear D gene. The CDR3 covers 15 residues. Deletions cut 4 bases from V and 2 bases from J, with 14 bases between. CDR1 is SGHTA, CDR2 FQGNSA, per germline. CDR3 protein: CASSSLRRHNYGYTF. In DNA, the CDR3 is TGTGCCAGCAGCTCCCTCCGCAGACACAACTATGGCTACACCTTC. Drawing the rest from reference TRBV7-2 and TRBJ1-2, the complete variable domain is GAGVSQSPSNKVTEKGKDVELRCDPISGHTALYWYRQSLGQGLEFLIYFQGNSAPDKSGLPSDRFSAERTGGSVSTLTIQRTQQEDSAVYLCASSSLRRHNYGYTFGSGTRLTVV.

This chain connects TRBV6-1 to TRBJ2-3; D gene ambiguous. This CDR3 comprises 11 residues. The germline V gene has CDR1 MNHNS and CDR2 SASEGT. V was cut by 3 bases and J by 11 bases, with 9 bases left in between. CDR3 loop: CASSEGYVQYF. CDR3 nucleotide sequence: TGTGCCAGCAGTGAGGGATATGTGCAGTATTTT.